These 14 T cell receptor beta chains were sequenced from one sample in a study of cytomegalovirus exposure and HLA in healthy donors. The PCR had 60 Vbeta and 13 Jbeta primers. Generated by immunoSEQ multiplex PCR, the TCRdb table keeps only in-frame clones and is missing some. The sample comprises more than 100,000 clones, 80% to 90% of which are singletons, and 4% to 6.5% rests with the top ten. The sample taken for sequencing was PBMCs. The receptors originated from a woman aged 25-40 years in good health and CMV-seronegative.

This chain links TRBV28 with TRBJ1-4; 9 nucleotides line up with TRBD1. With V trimmed by 6 bases and J by 8 bases, 10 bases remained unmatched. The CDR3 is made up of 15 amino acids. The germline V gene encodes CDR1 MDHEN and CDR2 SYDVKM. CDR3 residues: CASSKVGQGDEKLFF. The CDR3 DNA is TGTGCCAGCAGCAAAGTGGGACAGGGTGACGAAAAACTGTTTTTT.

The chain uses TRBV28 and TRBJ1-5; D unresolved. CDR3 length equals 13 residues. CDR1 and CDR2 (germline): MDHEN, SYDVKM. Trimming pared 6 bases from V and 2 bases from J, leaving 8 bases between. This CDR3 is CASSEGGNQPQHF. The CDR3 DNA is TGTGCCAGCAGCGAGGGAGGCAATCAGCCCCAGCATTTT.

The J gene is TRBJ2-7, the V gene TRBV4-1; 7 bases align to TRBD2. The CDR3 extends over 15 amino acids. Unmatched junction bases numbered 11, after V lost 4 bases and J lost 5 bases. From germline, CDR1 is MGHRA and CDR2 YSYEKL. The CDR3 is CASSPPGGGRNEQYF. In nucleotides, the CDR3 is TGCGCCAGCAGCCCGCCGGGGGGTGGTAGGAACGAGCAGTACTTC.

The chain joins TRBV6-1 to TRBJ2-7; D is uncertain. The CDR3 length is 13 residues. Germline V gene lookup returns CDR1 MNHNS and CDR2 SASEGT. Trimming took 7 bases from V and 4 from J, leaving 14 bases between them. CDR3 coding DNA: TGTGCCAGCACCCCCTCGGGTGTGTACGAGCAGTACTTC. Amino acid sequence: CASTPSGVYEQYF.

The J gene is TRBJ2-2, the V gene TRBV4-1; 12 nucleotides line up with TRBD2. The CDR3 loop spans 17 amino acids. V lost 4 bases, J lost 6 bases, and 9 bases stayed unmatched. CDR1 is MGHRA and CDR2 is YSYEKL in the germline V gene. The CDR3 nucleotides are TGCGCCAGCAGCCCCTCTAGCGGGGGGGCGACGGCCGGGGAGCTGTTTTTT. As protein: CASSPSSGGATAGELFF.

The genes are TRBV5-1 and TRBJ2-3; the D gene is possibly TRBD1 (5 bases). V lost 4 bases, J lost 2 bases, and 8 bases lay in between. The CDR3 length is 13 residues. The germline CDR1 and CDR2 sequences are SGHRS and YFSETQ. The CDR3 sequence: CASSGADTDTQYF. CDR3 sequence (DNA): TGCGCCAGCAGCGGGGCGGACACAGATACGCAGTATTTT.

The chain employs TRBV29-1 and TRBJ1-2; no reliable D call. V was shortened by 4 bases and J by 8 bases, with 17 bases between the two germline ends. The CDR3 extends over 13 amino acids. CDR1 and CDR2 from the germline V gene are SQVTM and ANQGSEA. CDR3 nucleotides: TGCAGCGTTGTTAGTGACTCCGTAGGCGGCTACACCTTC. It is translated as CSVVSDSVGGYTF. The full variable domain, its missing parts supplied by reference TRBV29-1 and TRBJ1-2, is SAVISQKPSRDICQRGTSLTIQCQVDSQVTMMFWYRQQPGQSLTLIATANQGSEATYESGFVIDKFPISRPNLTFSTLTVSNMSPEDSSIYLCSVVSDSVGGYTFGSGTRLTVV.

The chain links TRBV7-2 to TRBJ2-1; 12 positions match TRBD2. The length of the CDR3 is 18 residues. J gave up 6 bases and V 1 base, and 10 bases lay outside the gene matches. The germline V gene has CDR1 SGHTA and CDR2 FQGNSA. The CDR3 loop reads CASSLVVLAGGVINEQFF. The CDR3 nucleotides are TGTGCCAGCAGCTTAGTTGTCCTAGCGGGGGGGGTCATCAATGAGCAGTTCTTC.

The V call is TRBV4-3, the J call TRBJ2-7, with D unresolved. This CDR3 is 14 amino acids long. CDR1 LGHNA and CDR2 YSLEER come from the germline V gene. The germline V and J ends were trimmed by 4 bases and 3 bases, with 13 bases remaining between them. DNA of the CDR3: TGCGCCAGCAGCCGAGGAAGTTTGGACTACGAGCAGTACTTC. This codes for CASSRGSLDYEQYF.

This rearrangement joins TRBV5-1 to TRBJ2-1; 16 nucleotides line up with TRBD2. This CDR3 is 20 amino acids long. Germline CDR1 SGHRS, CDR2 YFSETQ. Trimming removed 1 base from V and 0 bases from J; junction bases left unmatched: 7. The CDR3 protein is CASSLFGTSGRAPSYNEQFF. The CDR3 nucleotides are TGCGCCAGCAGCTTGTTCGGGACTAGCGGGAGGGCCCCCTCCTACAATGAGCAGTTCTTC.

The chain combines TRBV5-1 with TRBJ1-6; D is ambiguous. The CDR3 totals 13 residues. The germline V gene encodes CDR1 SGHRS and CDR2 YFSETQ. Trimming stripped 4 bases from V and 7 bases from J, with 9 bases between. The CDR3 spells CASSLGLNSPLHF. CDR3 bases: TGCGCCAGCAGCCTCGGGTTGAATTCACCCCTCCACTTT.

The J gene is TRBJ1-5, the V gene TRBV30; D is possibly TRBD1 (5 bases). Germline V gene data show CDR1 as GTSNPN and CDR2 as SVGIG (reference sequence). V gave up 0 bases and J gave up 6 bases, with 15 bases separating them. The length of the CDR3 is 15 residues. The CDR3, as DNA: TGTGCCTGGAGTGTTGGGCAGGGTGAATCTCAGCCCCAGCATTTT. Protein sequence: CAWSVGQGESQPQHF.

This chain joins TRBV10-3 and TRBJ2-2; TRBD2 is a possible D gene (6 bases). The length of the CDR3 is 17 residues. CDR1 is ENHRY, CDR2 SYGVKD, per germline. The germline V and J ends were trimmed by 4 bases and 1 base, with 16 bases remaining between them. CDR3 loop: CAISGRRGGENTGELFF. The CDR3 DNA is TGTGCCATCAGTGGACGGCGGGGTGGGGAGAACACCGGGGAGCTGTTTTTT.

V usage is TRBV6-1 and J usage is TRBJ1-2, with D tentatively TRBD1 (6 bases). Germline lookup yields CDR1 MNHNS and CDR2 SASEGT. This CDR3 is built from 14 residues. V was clipped by 5 bases and J by 7 bases, with 17 bases between them. This chain's CDR3 is CASSQDRQGFGYTF. CDR3 in DNA: TGTGCCAGCAGTCAAGACAGGCAAGGGTTTGGCTACACCTTC.